The 12 T cell receptor beta chains presented below share a single source sample, sequenced in a study of PD-1 blockade in classical Hodgkin lymphoma. Every patient experienced relapse after autologous stem cell transplantation, and brentuximab vedotin exposure varied. Libraries were prepared by immunoSEQ multiplex PCR; TCRdb keeps only in-frame clonotypes and omits some of them. This sample has 53,000 or so clones, with approximately 81% found just once. Here the sequenced sample was peripheral blood mononuclear cells (PBMCs), taken at baseline. These receptors all stem from a human donor with classical Hodgkin lymphoma.

The chain carries TRBV29-1 and TRBJ1-2; no clear D gene. The germline V and J ends were trimmed by 4 bases and 6 bases, with 15 bases remaining between them. Germline loops: CDR1 SQVTM, CDR2 ANQGSEA. The CDR3 is 13 residues long. The CDR3 DNA follows: TGCAGCGTTGGGGCCCATACTACCGATGGCTACACCTTC. Its protein is CSVGAHTTDGYTF.

This chain uses TRBV13 with TRBJ2-5, with D tentatively TRBD1 (5 bases). Trimming stripped 5 bases from V and 1 base from J, with 11 bases between. CDR1 and CDR2 (germline): PRHDT, FYEKMQ (reference sequence). The CDR3 covers 14 residues. The CDR3 DNA follows: TGTGCCAGCAGCCTATGGGGCTTCCAAGAGACCCAGTACTTC. Translated, it gives CASSLWGFQETQYF.

This clone was observed a single time. The chain recombines TRBV5-4 with TRBJ2-5, with D unresolved. Germline CDR1 SGHNT, CDR2 YYREEE (reference sequence). CDR3 length: 16 amino acids. Trimming shortened V by 5 bases and J by 0 bases, and 17 bases separated the two germline ends. CDR3 in amino acids: CASSLIGARYQETQYF. CDR3 sequence (DNA): TGTGCCAGCAGTCTAATAGGTGCGCGGTACCAAGAGACCCAGTACTTC.

The chain uses TRBV7-9 and TRBJ1-4, with 9 bases lining up with TRBD1. The junction had 7 bases not matched to a gene; V was cut back by 4 bases and J by 7 bases. The CDR3 totals 15 residues. Germline CDR1 is SEHNR and CDR2 is FQNEAQ (reference sequence). CDR3 amino acids: CASSWATGGGEKLFF. In DNA, the CDR3 is TGTGCCAGCAGCTGGGCAACAGGGGGCGGTGAAAAACTGTTTTTT.

This rearrangement joins TRBV5-8 to TRBJ2-1; the D is unclear. Trimming removed 3 bases from V and 2 bases from J, with 12 bases in between. The CDR3 is made up of 15 amino acids. Germline V gene lookup returns CDR1 SGHTS and CDR2 YDEGEE. CDR3 nucleotide sequence: TGTGCCAGCAGCTCCTCCGGTGGGACCTACAATGAGCAGTTCTTC. It encodes CASSSSGGTYNEQFF.

The V call is TRBV29-1, the J call TRBJ1-2; tentative D call: TRBD1 (5 bases). From germline, CDR1 is SQVTM and CDR2 ANQGSEA. Trimming removed 3 bases from V and 5 bases from J, with 7 bases in between. The CDR3 extends over 11 amino acids. CDR3 bases: TGCAGCGTTGAGGGGGGTTATGGCTACACCTTC. Amino acid sequence: CSVEGGYGYTF. Looking up the rest from reference TRBV29-1 and TRBJ1-2 gives the full variable domain: SAVISQKPSRDICQRGTSLTIQCQVDSQVTMMFWYRQQPGQSLTLIATANQGSEATYESGFVIDKFPISRPNLTFSTLTVSNMSPEDSSIYLCSVEGGYGYTFGSGTRLTVV.

This chain uses TRBV6-5 with TRBJ1-2; D gene uncertain. Germline CDR1 reads MNHEY; CDR2 reads SVGAGI. This CDR3 region has 15 residues. Trimming removed 2 bases from V and 7 bases from J, with 17 bases in between. Here the CDR3 DNA reads TGTGCCAGCAGTTACCTTGGCGACTGGGAAGGTGGCTACACCTTC. Its protein is CASSYLGDWEGGYTF.

The rearrangement uses TRBV18 and TRBJ2-2; D uncertain. This CDR3 comprises 16 residues. Trimming cost V 1 base and J 1 base, with 10 bases left between them. Per germline, CDR1 KGHSH and CDR2 LQKENI. The CDR3 sequence is CASSPLGTMNTGELFF. In DNA, the CDR3 is TGTGCCAGCTCACCACTTGGAACGATGAACACCGGGGAGCTGTTTTTT.

CDR3 amino acids: CASTRTSFRPTDTQYF. In DNA, the CDR3 is TGTGCCAGTACCAGGACTAGCTTCCGCCCCACAGATACGCAGTATTTT. J is TRBJ2-3 and V is TRBV19, with TRBD2 matching 8 bases. With 7 bases clipped from V and 2 bases from J, the junction kept 11 bases outside the gene matches. This CDR3 region has 16 residues. CDR1 and CDR2 from the germline V gene are LNHDA and SQIVND (reference sequence).

This chain joins TRBV5-1 and TRBJ2-6; D is uncertain. The CDR3 is 15 amino acids. Trimming removed 0 bases at V and 1 base at J, with 5 bases between. Germline CDR1 reads SGHRS; CDR2 reads YFSETQ. The CDR3 region is CASSLGESGANVLTF. CDR3 nucleotides: TGCGCCAGCAGCTTGGGTGAGTCTGGGGCCAACGTCCTGACTTTC.

The chain is built from TRBV27 and TRBJ1-1; TRBD1 matches 7 bases. Germline CDR1 and CDR2: MNHEY and SMNVEV (reference sequence). The CDR3 covers 14 residues. The V gene end was trimmed by 5 bases and the J gene end by 3 bases; junction bases not matched to a gene: 6. The chain's CDR3 is CASSREGAYTEAFF. CDR3 bases: TGTGCCAGCAGTCGGGAGGGGGCTTACACTGAAGCTTTCTTT.

The chain links TRBV7-6 to TRBJ1-3, with TRBD1 as a possible D gene (6 bases). Germline CDR1 reads SGHVS; CDR2 reads FNYEAQ. The CDR3 is 16 residues long. V lost 3 bases, J lost 0 bases, and 12 bases lay in between. CDR3 sequence: CASSFGQSYSGNTIYF. Here the CDR3 DNA reads TGTGCCAGCAGCTTTGGACAGAGCTACTCTGGAAACACCATATATTTT.